The present entry profiles one T cell receptor beta chain with its context. Each recovered donor of Cohort 3 presented with two negative PCRs, clearance, or symptom resolution. The CDR3 has 12 amino acids. The repertoire was sequenced with immunoSEQ multiplex PCR; TCRdb's copy has only in-frame clones and lacks some. The sample records more than 300,000 clones, roughly 87% being singletons. These data originate in a study of blood T cell repertoires in COVID-19. The wider study: Italy, Spain and the United States were the sources of the convalescent and acute COVID-19 samples.

This clonotype was obtained from a woman aged 45-59 years who had recovered from COVID-19. The gene calls are TRBV21-1 and TRBJ1-1. TRBV21-1 is tagged as a pseudogene. Sequences were obtained from PBMCs or T cells enriched from blood (not recorded which). CDR3 region: CASSNSGRWAFF. In DNA form, the CDR3 reads TGTGCCAGCAGCAACTCTGGGAGGTGGGCTTTCTTT.